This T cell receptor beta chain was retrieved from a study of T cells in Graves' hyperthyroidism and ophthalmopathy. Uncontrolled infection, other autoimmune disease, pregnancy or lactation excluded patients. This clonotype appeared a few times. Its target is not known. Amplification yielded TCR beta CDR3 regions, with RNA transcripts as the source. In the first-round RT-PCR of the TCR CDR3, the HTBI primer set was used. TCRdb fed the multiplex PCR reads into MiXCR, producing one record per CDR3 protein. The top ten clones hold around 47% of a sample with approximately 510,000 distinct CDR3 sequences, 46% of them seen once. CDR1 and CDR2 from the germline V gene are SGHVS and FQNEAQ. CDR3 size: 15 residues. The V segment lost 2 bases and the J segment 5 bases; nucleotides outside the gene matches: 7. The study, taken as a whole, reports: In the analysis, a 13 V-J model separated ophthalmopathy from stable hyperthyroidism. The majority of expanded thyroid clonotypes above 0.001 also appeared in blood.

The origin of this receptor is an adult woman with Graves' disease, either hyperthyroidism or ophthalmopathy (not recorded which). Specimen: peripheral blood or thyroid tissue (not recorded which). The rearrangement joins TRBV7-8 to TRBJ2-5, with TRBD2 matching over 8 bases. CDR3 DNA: TGTGCCAGCAGCTTAACGACTAGCGTTGGGGAGACCCAGTACTTC. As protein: CASSLTTSVGETQYF. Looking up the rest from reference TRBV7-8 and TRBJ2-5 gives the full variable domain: GAGVSQSPRYKVAKRGQDVALRCDPISGHVSLFWYQQALGQGPEFLTYFQNEAQLDKSGLPSDRFFAERPEGSVSTLKIQRTQQEDSAVYLCASSLTTSVGETQYFGPGTRLLVL.